Each of the 9 T cell receptor beta chains below was sequenced from the same sample in a study of cytomegalovirus exposure and HLA in healthy donors. PCR involved 60 Vbeta and 13 Jbeta primers. Sequencing used immunoSEQ multiplex PCR; TCRdb keeps in-frame clones, though not all of them. This sample has 150,000 to 200,000 clones; more than 70% occur once, and the top ten carry roughly 1.4%. The specimen sequenced was PBMCs. These receptors came from a man aged 60-69 years in good health and CMV-seronegative.

This chain joins TRBV5-4 and TRBJ2-1, with 10 bases fitting TRBD2. J lost 5 bases, V lost 2 bases, and 4 bases had no gene match. The CDR3 consists of 15 residues. In germline, CDR1 is SGHNT, CDR2 YYREEE (reference sequence). CDR3 nucleotides: TGTGCCAGCAGCTTCCAGCGGGAGGGTAACAATGAGCAGTTCTTC. It encodes CASSFQREGNNEQFF.

This rearrangement joins TRBV19 to TRBJ1-2, with 10 bases aligning to TRBD1. The CDR3 covers 15 residues. Unmatched junction bases numbered 11, after V lost 9 bases and J lost 4 bases. CDR1 is LNHDA and CDR2 is SQIVND in the germline V gene (reference sequence). The DNA for the CDR3 is TGTGCCAGCTTTACCCCGGGACAGGGGTTCTATGGCTACACCTTC. Protein product: CASFTPGQGFYGYTF.

This clone was counted a single time. This chain connects TRBV5-4 to TRBJ2-2, with D possibly matching TRBD2 (5 bases). CDR1 and CDR2 (germline): SGHNT, YYREEE (reference sequence). The CDR3 totals 16 residues. V was pared by 0 bases and J by 1 base, with 10 bases between. CDR3 nucleotides: TGTGCCAGCAGCTTGGCGAGCGGTCTGAACACCGGGGAGCTGTTTTTT. The encoded protein is CASSLASGLNTGELFF.

The chain employs TRBV14 and TRBJ2-3, with TRBD2 matching 8 bases. This CDR3 comprises 17 residues. Looked up from germline, CDR1 is SGHDN and CDR2 is FVKESK. V lost 6 bases to trimming and J lost 0 bases; unmatched junction nucleotides: 11. This CDR3 reads CASSPLLAGWSTDTQYF. The CDR3 region has the DNA TGTGCCAGCAGTCCCCTTCTAGCGGGCTGGAGCACAGATACGCAGTATTTT.

This clone was found a few times. The rearrangement joins TRBV5-8 to TRBJ2-4, with D unclear. CDR1 is SGHTS and CDR2 is YDEGEE in the germline V gene. Trimming removed 2 bases from V and 0 bases from J, with 18 bases in between. The CDR3 totals 18 residues. Written as DNA, the CDR3 is TGTGCCAGCAGCTTTGTTCGCGCCACTGTCATAGCCAAAAACATTCAGTACTTC. Amino acid sequence: CASSFVRATVIAKNIQYF.

The chain has TRBV6-6 and TRBJ2-2; D gene uncertain. This CDR3 spans 12 amino acids. Germline CDR1 MNHNY, CDR2 SVGAGI (reference sequence). V gave up 4 bases and J gave up 4 bases, with 4 bases separating them. The CDR3 sequence is CASSFRTGELFF. The CDR3 DNA sequence: TGTGCCAGCAGTTTCCGCACCGGGGAGCTGTTTTTT.

This chain links TRBV2 with TRBJ2-3, with 7 bases identical to TRBD2. Trimming took 1 base from V and 1 from J; bases not matched to a gene: 5. There are 16 residues in the CDR3. Germline V gene data show CDR1 as SNHLY and CDR2 as FYNNEI. The CDR3 is CASSEVGGRGTDTQYF. As DNA, the CDR3 is TGTGCCAGCAGTGAAGTCGGGGGGAGGGGCACAGATACGCAGTATTTT.

This clone occurred once. This chain links TRBV7-9 with TRBJ2-4, with D perhaps matching TRBD2 (6 bases). This CDR3 spans 15 amino acids. The V end lost 0 bases, the J end lost 7 bases, and 13 bases lay between the germline ends. Germline V CDR1 and CDR2: SEHNR, FQNEAQ (reference sequence). The CDR3 DNA follows: TGTGCCAGCAGCTTAGCCGGGGGAAGTGGGAACATTCAGTACTTC. Its translation is CASSLAGGSGNIQYF.

J is TRBJ1-4 and V is TRBV5-1; 7 nucleotides agree with TRBD1. CDR1 SGHRS and CDR2 YFSETQ come from the germline V gene. The CDR3 runs 14 residues. Trimming removed 5 bases from V and 5 bases from J; junction bases left unmatched: 6. The CDR3 coding sequence is TGCGCCAGCAGTAGGGACAGCTTGAATGAAAAACTGTTTTTT. Amino acids: CASSRDSLNEKLFF.